The clone carrying this T cell receptor beta chain was seen a handful of times. Sample-barcoded 5' priming and a J-beta primer mix drove a second PCR of about 7 to 12 cycles. TCRdb independently ran MiXCR on the 5' RACE reads; one entry per CDR3 protein. The sample carries about a million distinct CDR3 sequences, roughly 52% recorded once. Germline V CDR1 and CDR2: MNHEY, SVGEGT. V lost 1 base and J lost 3; bases outside the gene matches: 5. This CDR3 is built from 18 residues. The data stem from a study of blood T cells in healthy people across ages. The receptor's source is a man aged 25-40 years in good health. The gene calls are TRBV6-2 or TRBV6-3 and TRBJ2-1; 14 bases fit TRBD2. The sequenced sample was blood. In nucleotides, the CDR3 is TGTGCCAGCAGTTACTGGGGACTAGCGGGGGTGAACTACAATGAGCAGTTCTTC. Its protein product is CASSYWGLAGVNYNEQFF.